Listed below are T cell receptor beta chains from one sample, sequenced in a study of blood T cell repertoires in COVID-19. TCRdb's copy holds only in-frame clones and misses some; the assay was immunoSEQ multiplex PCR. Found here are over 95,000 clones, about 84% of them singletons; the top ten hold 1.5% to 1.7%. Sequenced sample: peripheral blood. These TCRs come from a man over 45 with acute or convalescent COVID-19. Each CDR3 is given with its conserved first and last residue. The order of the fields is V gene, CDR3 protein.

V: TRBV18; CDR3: CASSPSGRSGGTLGNTDTQYF
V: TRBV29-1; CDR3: CSVEDLGHTSNYGYTF
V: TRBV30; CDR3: CAWGGQGTYGYTF
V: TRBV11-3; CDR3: CASSLATRGTGELFF
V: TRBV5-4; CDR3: CASSLQVLTEAFF
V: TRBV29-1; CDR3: CSVRATGQGEKLFF
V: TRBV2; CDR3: CASSVQGRNTEAFF
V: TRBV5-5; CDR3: CASSTQGGTSSGNTIYF
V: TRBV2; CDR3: CASSPWGQGGNQPQHF
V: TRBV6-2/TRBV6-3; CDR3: CASSYGSSGGRTDTQYF
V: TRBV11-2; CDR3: CASSLGWGTGNNEQFF
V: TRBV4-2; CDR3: CASSQEVGTGGNTIYF
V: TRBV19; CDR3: CASSRTGTDYNEQFF
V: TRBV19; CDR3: CASSLQGALTDTQYF
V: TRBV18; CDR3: CASSQQGAASGEQFF
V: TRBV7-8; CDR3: CASSPGLAGVNEQFF
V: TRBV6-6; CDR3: CARNLLPGGVTGELFF